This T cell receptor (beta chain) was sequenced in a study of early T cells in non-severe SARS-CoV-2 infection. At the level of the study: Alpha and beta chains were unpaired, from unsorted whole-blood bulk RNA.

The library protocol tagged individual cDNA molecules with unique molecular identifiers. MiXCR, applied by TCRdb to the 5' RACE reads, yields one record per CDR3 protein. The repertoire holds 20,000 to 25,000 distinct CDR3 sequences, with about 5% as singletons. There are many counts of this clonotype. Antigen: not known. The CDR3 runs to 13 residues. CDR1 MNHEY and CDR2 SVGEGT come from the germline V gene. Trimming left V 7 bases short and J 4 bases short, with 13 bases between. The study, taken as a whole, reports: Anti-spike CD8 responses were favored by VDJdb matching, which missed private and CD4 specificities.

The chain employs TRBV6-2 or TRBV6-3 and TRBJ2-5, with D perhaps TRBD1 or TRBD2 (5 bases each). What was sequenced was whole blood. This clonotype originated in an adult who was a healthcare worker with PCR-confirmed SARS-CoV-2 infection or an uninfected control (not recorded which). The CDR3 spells CASTPQGRETQYF. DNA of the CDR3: TGTGCCAGCACCCCTCAGGGACGAGAGACCCAGTACTTC.